This T cell receptor beta chain came from a study of CD8+CD57+ T cells in acquired aplastic anemia. Study context: Roughly 3.1 ug was the average amount of DNA from sorted CD4+ and CD8+ cells.

The CDR3 consists of 15 residues. Germline V gene lookup returns CDR1 SGDLS and CDR2 YYNGEE. V lost 1 base, J lost 1 base, and 3 bases stayed unmatched. TCR beta VDJ and CDR3 profiles were obtained from a genomic DNA template. TCRdb re-called the reads with MiXCR, one entry per CDR3 protein. The top ten hold more than 7% of the sample, which has some 130,000 distinct CDR3 sequences, approximately 41% seen once. Notes on this clonotype: The antigen is not known.

General study results and limits: The number of CD8+ CDR3 sequences shared by patients and controls was approximately 28.

The sequence derives from a human donor in good health, serving as a control. Source material: sorted CD4+, CD8+, or CD8+CD57+ T cells (not recorded which) from PBMCs. The chain links TRBV9 to TRBJ1-1; 8 bases are shared with TRBD1. CDR3 sequence reads: CASSVTGTGNTEAFF. In DNA, the CDR3 is TGTGCCAGCAGCGTAACCGGGACAGGGAACACTGAAGCTTTCTTT.